The 14 T cell receptor beta chains presented below share a single source sample, sequenced in a study of blood T cell repertoires in COVID-19. Sequenced by immunoSEQ multiplex PCR; TCRdb stores in-frame clones only, minus some. The table shows around 310,000 clones, with roughly 88% occurring only once. The sample taken for sequencing was peripheral blood. The receptors stem from a woman in her forties or fifties with active or convalescent COVID-19.

The chain recombines TRBV6-2 or TRBV6-3 with TRBJ1-1; no firm D call. CDR1 is MNHEY, CDR2 SVGEGT, per germline. V was clipped by 2 bases and J by 7 bases, with 11 bases between them. There are 13 residues in the CDR3. DNA for the CDR3: TGTGCCAGCAGTTACAATCGACCAGGTGAAGCTTTCTTT. This gives the protein CASSYNRPGEAFF.

This chain links TRBV11-2 with TRBJ2-5; TRBD1 agrees at 10 bases. J was trimmed by 1 base and V by 0 bases; bases with no gene match: 2. Per germline, CDR1 SGHAT and CDR2 FQNNGV. The CDR3 is 16 amino acids. The CDR3 sequence: CASSLDGTGAQETQYF. CDR3 sequence (DNA): TGTGCCAGCAGCTTAGATGGGACAGGGGCCCAAGAGACCCAGTACTTC.

The chain uses TRBV5-6 and TRBJ1-4, with TRBD1 identical over 7 bases. V dropped 4 bases and J dropped 8; count of bases not matched to a gene: 11. Germline V lookup: CDR1 SGHDT, CDR2 YYEEEE. This CDR3 region has 15 residues. Here the CDR3 reads CASSLSQGLGEKLFF. The CDR3 nucleotides read TGTGCCAGCAGCCTTTCACAGGGGTTAGGGGAAAAACTGTTTTTT.

The rearrangement uses TRBV18 and TRBJ2-7; 9 nucleotides line up with TRBD2. The CDR3 has 15 amino acids. The germline V gene encodes CDR1 KGHSH and CDR2 LQKENI. V lost 6 bases and J lost 1; bases outside the gene matches: 7. The CDR3 loop is CASSVMAGGSYEQYF. The CDR3 region has the DNA TGTGCCAGCTCTGTGATGGCGGGAGGGTCCTACGAGCAGTACTTC.

This chain joins TRBV5-1 and TRBJ2-7, with TRBD2 matching 9 bases. The CDR3 length is 14 residues. Trimming at V came to 4 bases and at J to 5 bases, leaving 7 bases not matched to a gene. Germline CDR1 is SGHRS and CDR2 is YFSETQ. CDR3 loop: CASSRGGGDDEQYF. DNA for the CDR3: TGCGCCAGCAGCAGAGGCGGGGGGGACGACGAGCAGTACTTC.

The V call is TRBV19, the J call TRBJ1-2, with D tentatively TRBD1 (5 bases). CDR1 and CDR2 from the germline V gene are LNHDA and SQIVND (reference sequence). V shed 1 base and J shed 4 bases, with 13 bases lying between them. The CDR3 covers 15 residues. The CDR3 region is CASSIAGGTTYGYTF. Here the CDR3 DNA reads TGTGCCAGTAGTATAGCTGGAGGGACGACCTATGGCTACACCTTC.

This clone was seen a single time. V gene TRBV5-1 combines with J gene TRBJ2-5; tentative D call: TRBD1 (5 bases). The germline V gene encodes CDR1 SGHRS and CDR2 YFSETQ. V dropped 2 bases and J dropped 4 bases, with 18 bases sitting between them. The length of the CDR3 is 16 residues. The CDR3: CASSLITGRDGETQYF. CDR3 sequence (DNA): TGCGCCAGCAGCTTAATCACAGGCCGTGACGGAGAGACCCAGTACTTC.

V gene TRBV19 combines with J gene TRBJ2-5; weak D call: TRBD2 (6 bases). The V gene's germline CDR1 is LNHDA and CDR2 SQIVND (reference sequence). The CDR3 runs 14 residues. V dropped 3 bases and J dropped 3 bases, with 11 bases sitting between them. CDR3 DNA sequence: TGTGCCAGTAGTATGGGAGGCAGCGAAGAGACCCAGTACTTC. It yields the protein CASSMGGSEETQYF.

Turning to this clone: Other DNA variants within this sample encode the same CDR3. The genes are TRBV6-5 and TRBJ1-1; D is perhaps TRBD1 (6 bases). CDR1 MNHEY and CDR2 SVGAGI come from the germline V gene. This CDR3 comprises 13 residues. V lost 6 bases and J 0 bases, leaving 8 bases between the germline ends. As DNA, the CDR3 is TGTGCCAGCAGGCGGACAGTGAACACTGAAGCTTTCTTT. Translating it yields CASRRTVNTEAFF.

The V and J genes are TRBV19 and TRBJ1-1, with D uncertain. Trimming cost V 5 bases and J 2 bases, with 12 bases left between them. Germline lookup yields CDR1 LNHDA and CDR2 SQIVND (reference sequence). This CDR3 has 14 residues. Written as DNA, the CDR3 is TGTGCCAGTAGTCCAACCCCCAGAAACACTGAAGCTTTCTTT. This translates into CASSPTPRNTEAFF.

This clone has a single count. Other DNA sequences in the sample encode the same CDR3. This chain uses TRBV27 with TRBJ1-3, with 9 bases aligning to TRBD1. The junction had 4 bases not matched to a gene; V was cut back by 5 bases and J by 5 bases. CDR3 length equals 14 residues. Germline values: CDR1 MNHEY, CDR2 SMNVEV (reference sequence). The CDR3 protein is CASSPQGARNTIYF. CDR3 coding DNA: TGTGCCAGCAGTCCACAGGGGGCAAGAAACACCATATATTTT.

The gene calls are TRBV3-1 (or the pseudogene TRBV3-2) and TRBJ1-1; no clear D gene. The V and J ends lost 4 bases and 1 base respectively, with 7 bases between them. CDR1 and CDR2 from the germline V gene are LGHDT and YNNKEL (reference sequence). The CDR3 is made up of 13 amino acids. The CDR3 protein is CASSPYRNTEAFF. CDR3 sequence (DNA): TGTGCCAGCAGCCCCTATAGGAACACTGAAGCTTTCTTT.

The V call is TRBV2, the J call TRBJ2-1; 13 positions agree with TRBD2. The trim removed 6 bases at V and 9 bases at J, leaving 8 bases unmatched. Germline CDR1 and CDR2: SNHLY and FYNNEI. There are 15 residues in the CDR3. The CDR3 DNA is TGTGCCAGCAGCGACGGACTAGCGGGAGTCGGTGAGCAGTTCTTC. Translated: CASSDGLAGVGEQFF.

The count of this clone is one. The genes are TRBV21-1 and TRBJ2-7; no check of the table's D call, TRBD1, against the DNA was made. TRBV21-1 is flagged as a pseudogene. The CDR3 runs to 15 residues. CDR3: CASSEQGQTSYEQYF. DNA of the CDR3: TGTGCCAGCAGCGAGCAGGGACAGACCTCCTACGAGCAGTACTTC.